This record looks at one T cell receptor (beta chain) sequence and its context. Sequencing used immunoSEQ multiplex PCR; TCRdb keeps in-frame clones, though not all of them. This table has under 400,000 clones, 80% to 90% appearing once. Sample treatment: roughly 19 received Ad26.COV2.S at low or high dose, single or two shots; 5 received placebo; per-sample allocation not given. It was on day 63 after the first vaccine or placebo injection that samples were taken. These data originate in a study of Ad26.COV2.S vaccination and SARS-CoV-2 variants. The sample in question was peripheral blood, obtained in a trial of Ad26.COV2.S vaccine versus placebo. The receptor's source is a person aged 18-65 years who received the Ad26.COV2.S COVID-19 vaccine or a placebo.

The CDR3 region is CASSPTQGITEAFF. The CDR3 nucleotides read TGTGCCAGCTCACCAACACAGGGAATCACTGAAGCTTTCTTT. This chain links TRBV18 with TRBJ1-1; D is perhaps TRBD1 (6 bases). Trimming removed 2 bases at V and 4 bases at J, with 11 bases between. Per germline, CDR1 KGHSH and CDR2 LQKENI. There are 14 residues in the CDR3.